This record looks at one T cell receptor beta chain sequence and its context. The data were obtained in a study of blood T cell repertoires in COVID-19. Study information: Nucleic acid was either cDNA or gDNA, and it came from T cells, B-cell-depleted T cells, or PBMCs.

In the original analysis: Amplifying reference gene primers gave estimates of nucleated cell counts. TCRdb's table, derived via immunoSEQ multiplex PCR, lists solely in-frame clones and lacks some. V and J calls and clone size are those listed in that table; D and trimming were worked out from the DNA. The repertoire holds fewer than 60,000 clones, with more than 65% as singletons. The germline V gene encodes CDR1 SGHNT and CDR2 YYREEE (reference sequence). V gave up 0 bases and J gave up 6 bases; unmatched junction bases: 7. The CDR3 is 16 amino acids. This receptor was identified in a human donor in a cohort sampled during active COVID-19. Sequencing was carried out using peripheral blood. The chain carries TRBV5-4 and TRBJ2-1, with 9 bases that match TRBD2. The CDR3 sequence: CASSLVGREGRNEQFF. The CDR3 DNA sequence: TGTGCCAGCAGCTTGGTAGGGCGGGAGGGCCGCAATGAGCAGTTCTTC.